One sample yielded the 26 T cell receptor beta chains listed below, sequenced in a study of graft-versus-host responses after intestinal transplantation. Antigens of these TCRs are unknown. Libraries were prepared by immunoSEQ multiplex PCR; TCRdb keeps only in-frame clonotypes and omits some of them. The top ten clones hold about 8% of a sample with tens of thousands of clones, approximately 89% of them seen once. The material was unstimulated CD8+ T cells sorted from spleen or lymph node cells, obtained before transplant. The receptors were sampled from a human donor who was the organ donor for an intestinal transplant.

This clone was seen only a few times. V usage is TRBV2 and J usage is TRBJ2-7; TRBD1 agrees at 7 bases. Per germline, CDR1 SNHLY and CDR2 FYNNEI. The CDR3 is 14 amino acids. Trimming removed 6 bases from V and 2 bases from J; junction bases left unmatched: 7. The CDR3 region is CASRPGQKTYEQYF. CDR3 coding DNA: TGTGCCAGCAGGCCGGGACAGAAAACCTACGAGCAGTACTTC.

V usage is TRBV27 and J usage is TRBJ1-6, with 8 positions matching TRBD1. The CDR3 loop spans 16 amino acids. Germline lookup yields CDR1 MNHEY and CDR2 SMNVEV (reference sequence). The ends lost 6 bases at V and 9 bases at J; junction bases unmatched: 13. CDR3 sequence (DNA): TGTGCCAGCAGGGACGGACAGGGCCATTTGGGTTCACCCCTCCACTTT. Translated: CASRDGQGHLGSPLHF.

J is TRBJ1-5 and V is TRBV6-1; a possible D gene is TRBD1 (6 bases). This CDR3 has 14 residues. V lost 7 bases, J lost 0 bases, and 10 bases lay in between. CDR1 is MNHNS, CDR2 SASEGT, per germline. CDR3 DNA: TGTGCCAGCAAGGGGGGTAGTAGCAATCAGCCCCAGCATTTT. It is translated as CASKGGSSNQPQHF.

This chain connects TRBV10-2 to TRBJ1-2; 7 nucleotides align to TRBD1. The CDR3 sequence is 16 residues long. Germline assignment: CDR1 WSHSY and CDR2 SAAADI. Unmatched junction bases numbered 8, after V lost 2 bases and J lost 2 bases. The CDR3 reads CASSETATGWNYGYTF. CDR3 nucleotide sequence: TGCGCCAGCAGTGAGACCGCGACAGGGTGGAACTATGGCTACACCTTC.

This chain links TRBV29-1 with TRBJ2-3; the match to TRBD2 covers 8 bases. V lost 4 bases to trimming and J lost 1 base; unmatched junction nucleotides: 7. The CDR3 covers 15 residues. Germline V gives CDR1 SQVTM, CDR2 ANQGSEA. The chain's CDR3 is CSVADFGGGTDTQYF. For the CDR3, the DNA is TGCAGCGTTGCTGATTTCGGGGGGGGCACAGATACGCAGTATTTT.

The CDR3 reads CASSSTLDRRGYTF. CDR3 bases: TGTGCCAGCAGCTCAACCCTTGACCGTCGGGGCTACACCTTC. The gene calls are TRBV7-9 and TRBJ1-2; D unclear. CDR3 length equals 14 residues. V lost 4 bases and J 8 bases, leaving 17 bases between the germline ends. The V gene's germline CDR1 is SEHNR and CDR2 FQNEAQ (reference sequence).

The chain carries TRBV19 and TRBJ2-7; no clear D. This CDR3 is built from 14 residues. In germline, CDR1 is LNHDA, CDR2 SQIVND (reference sequence). V lost 5 bases to trimming and J lost 1 base, with 12 bases between them. Written as DNA, the CDR3 is TGTGCCAGTAGTCCGCTCGCGTCTTCCTACGAGCAGTACTTC. Translating gives CASSPLASSYEQYF.

The chain joins TRBV23-1 to TRBJ1-1; no reliable D call. TRBV23-1 is known as an ORF, though its function is uncertain. CDR3 size: 14 residues. Between the trimmed V and J ends, which lost 7 bases and 6 bases, there was a span of 18 bases. CDR3 in amino acids: CASTPAGEGAEAFF. CDR3 DNA: TGCGCCAGCACCCCCGCAGGTGAGGGCGCTGAAGCTTTCTTT.

V usage is TRBV7-8 and J usage is TRBJ1-2; D unclear. Germline V CDR1 and CDR2: SGHVS, FQNEAQ. This CDR3 contains 14 residues. The V gene lost 5 bases and the J gene lost 6 bases, with 16 bases spanning the gap. CDR3 nucleotides: TGTGCCAGCAGCACTAGGACTGGAACCCATGGCTACACCTTC. Its protein is CASSTRTGTHGYTF.

J is TRBJ1-1 and V is TRBV6-1; no firm D call. The germline V gene has CDR1 MNHNS and CDR2 SASEGT. V dropped 1 base and J dropped 1 base, with 13 bases sitting between them. This CDR3 is built from 16 residues. CDR3 DNA sequence: TGTGCCAGCAGTGAAGGGCCCGAGACGCCGAACACTGAAGCTTTCTTT. Translated: CASSEGPETPNTEAFF.

The rearrangement uses TRBV27 and TRBJ2-7; 9 bases fit TRBD1. With 5 bases clipped from V and 6 bases from J, the junction kept 11 bases outside the gene matches. Germline V CDR1 and CDR2: MNHEY, SMNVEV (reference sequence). The CDR3 has 15 residues. In DNA, the CDR3 is TGTGCCAGCAGTCCCCTTCGGACAGGGGTGATCGAGCAGTACTTC. Translating it yields CASSPLRTGVIEQYF.

This clone was found once. The genes are TRBV27 and TRBJ1-2; no definite D call. CDR1 and CDR2 (germline): MNHEY, SMNVEV (reference sequence). The CDR3 runs to 15 residues. The germline V and J ends were trimmed by 2 bases and 8 bases, with 18 bases remaining between them. The CDR3 DNA reads as TGTGCCAGCAGTTTAACCCGCAGATTAGGCTCCGGCTACACCTTC. This sequence encodes CASSLTRRLGSGYTF.

The chain employs TRBV2 and TRBJ2-7, with D hard to call. V was cut by 10 bases and J by 4 bases, with 11 bases left in between. Germline V gene data show CDR1 as SNHLY and CDR2 as FYNNEI. The CDR3 totals 11 residues. The CDR3 coding sequence is TGTGCCACCTCGAGAGGTTACGAGCAGTACTTC. This codes for CATSRGYEQYF.

The chain carries TRBV11-2 and TRBJ2-5, with D hard to call. Germline assignment: CDR1 SGHAT and CDR2 FQNNGV. The V end was cut by 5 bases, the J end by 2 bases, with 21 bases between. The CDR3 is made up of 17 amino acids. Written as DNA, the CDR3 is TGTGCCAGCAGCCAACCAGGAGTATCTTACGGACAAGAGACCCAGTACTTC. Translation gives CASSQPGVSYGQETQYF.

The rearrangement links TRBV5-1 to TRBJ2-1; D may be TRBD1 or TRBD2 (5 bases each). Deletions cut 4 bases from V and 6 bases from J, with 8 bases between. The germline gives CDR1 SGHRS, CDR2 YFSETQ. The CDR3 is 12 residues long. CDR3 coding DNA: TGCGCCAGCAGCCCTGGGACCAATGAGCAGTTCTTC. It encodes CASSPGTNEQFF.

The chain carries TRBV5-1 and TRBJ1-4; no definite D call. V lost 0 bases and J 8 bases, leaving 17 bases between the germline ends. Looked up from germline, CDR1 is SGHRS and CDR2 is YFSETQ. The CDR3 covers 16 residues. CDR3 sequence (DNA): TGCGCCAGCAGCTTGGCGGAAGGAGGCCTTGGGGAAAAACTGTTTTTT. This encodes CASSLAEGGLGEKLFF.

The gene calls are TRBV6-1 and TRBJ1-2; D unresolved. The CDR3 is 12 residues long. Germline lookup yields CDR1 MNHNS and CDR2 SASEGT. V gave up 4 bases and J gave up 5 bases, with 8 bases separating them. The CDR3 loop reads CASSGRMYGYTF. In nucleotides, the CDR3 is TGTGCCAGCAGTGGAAGGATGTATGGCTACACCTTC.

The V gene is TRBV29-1, the J gene TRBJ1-1; D gene ambiguous. This CDR3 spans 11 amino acids. Per the germline V gene, CDR1 is SQVTM and CDR2 is ANQGSEA. V dropped 0 bases and J dropped 11 bases, with 10 bases sitting between them. CDR3 region: CSVEDSVRAFF. Here the CDR3 DNA reads TGCAGCGTTGAAGATTCAGTAAGGGCTTTCTTT. Complete variable domain (other parts from reference TRBV29-1 and TRBJ1-1): SAVISQKPSRDICQRGTSLTIQCQVDSQVTMMFWYRQQPGQSLTLIATANQGSEATYESGFVIDKFPISRPNLTFSTLTVSNMSPEDSSIYLCSVEDSVRAFFGQGTRLTVV.

A few counts support this clone. The CDR3: CASSLVLLGFYEQYF. As DNA, the CDR3 is TGTGCCAGCAGCTTAGTTCTACTAGGTTTCTACGAGCAGTACTTC. The chain uses TRBV7-6 and TRBJ2-7, with D maybe TRBD2 (5 bases). In germline, CDR1 is SGHVS, CDR2 FNYEAQ. The CDR3 extends over 15 amino acids. V dropped 1 base and J dropped 3 bases, with 13 bases sitting between them.

This clone was seen only once. The genes are TRBV5-8 and TRBJ1-1; D is unresolved. The CDR3 sequence is 14 residues long. In germline, CDR1 is SGHTS, CDR2 YDEGEE. V lost 0 bases and J lost 4, with 10 bases in between. CDR3 sequence: CASSLALASTEAFF. DNA of the CDR3: TGTGCCAGCAGCTTGGCCTTGGCAAGCACTGAAGCTTTCTTT.

The chain couples TRBV19 to TRBJ2-7, with a possible D match to TRBD2 (6 bases). This CDR3 has 13 residues. The germline V gene has CDR1 LNHDA and CDR2 SQIVND (reference sequence). V was pared by 3 bases and J by 2 bases, with 8 bases between. The CDR3 nucleotides read TGTGCCAGTAGTATGGACTACACCTACGAGCAGTACTTC. Its translation is CASSMDYTYEQYF.

The chain employs TRBV7-2 and TRBJ1-1; D gene unclear. CDR3 length: 14 amino acids. The V end lost 1 base, the J end lost 4 bases, and 10 bases lay between the germline ends. Germline V lookup: CDR1 SGHTA, CDR2 FQGNSA. CDR3 nucleotide sequence: TGTGCCAGCAGCTTAGGCGGTCAGTTCACTGAAGCTTTCTTT. As protein: CASSLGGQFTEAFF.

The table lists this clone with a count of one. The chain has TRBV9 and TRBJ1-2; TRBD1 matches at 12 bases. Germline CDR1 SGDLS, CDR2 YYNGEE. The V gene end was trimmed by 2 bases and the J gene end by 7 bases; junction bases not matched to a gene: 9. The CDR3 is made up of 16 amino acids. CDR3 coding DNA: TGTGCCAGCAGCGTTTCCGGGACAGGGGGCGATCCTGGCTACACCTTC. Protein sequence: CASSVSGTGGDPGYTF.

This chain's CDR3 is CASSQERSAGVPNEQFF. CDR3 sequence (DNA): TGCGCCAGCAGCCAAGAAAGGAGCGCGGGAGTGCCCAATGAGCAGTTCTTC. The genes are TRBV4-1 and TRBJ2-1; TRBD2 matches 7 bases. Germline V lookup: CDR1 MGHRA, CDR2 YSYEKL. V trimming: 0 bases; J trimming: 6 bases; junction bases outside the gene matches: 11. The CDR3 contains 17 residues.

The chain links TRBV4-1 to TRBJ2-3, with a tentative D call TRBD2 (6 bases). The germline V and J ends were trimmed by 8 bases and 2 bases, with 17 bases remaining between them. Germline V lookup: CDR1 MGHRA, CDR2 YSYEKL. The CDR3 totals 15 residues. DNA for the CDR3: TGCGCCAGCGCGGAAGCGGGCGGGGTCACAGATACGCAGTATTTT. This codes for CASAEAGGVTDTQYF.

As concerns this clone: The same CDR3 is also encoded by other DNA sequences in this sample. The rearrangement uses TRBV4-1 and TRBJ1-3; D is possibly TRBD1 (6 bases). Trimming stripped 3 bases from V and 4 bases from J, with 7 bases between. Germline CDR1 MGHRA, CDR2 YSYEKL. This CDR3 has 13 residues. CDR3 in DNA: TGCGCCAGCAGCCACCAGGGGGGAAACACCATATATTTT. Translating gives CASSHQGGNTIYF.